This record concerns one T cell receptor (beta chain) sequence. Its antigen is still unknown. The record has no base qualities; no much larger clone is one base away. This entry is derived from a study of cytomegalovirus exposure and HLA in healthy donors listed by TCRdb under 2017. Broadly, across the study: An earlier analysis of some 600 of the donors reported about 280 Gb of sequence data and around 100 million unique TCR beta sequences obtained from around 170 million T cells. Roughly 300 gigabases of sequencing data and approximately 84 million unique TCR sequences were included in an early release covering around 600 HLA-typed donors. Of the approximately 400 genotyped donors, less than 85% were placed in the genetic ancestry cluster associated with self-reported Caucasian donors. The study aimed to test whether signatures of past pathogen exposure could be identified by cataloging public T cell receptors. Using immunosequencing, the study profiled T cell repertoires from around 670 subjects and related those repertoires to cytomegalovirus serostatus. In addition to the first cohort of about 650 subjects, a separate validation cohort of 130 or so different subjects was used. The study combined high-throughput TCR immunosequencing, statistical association of individual TCRs with disease status, and machine learning to predict cytomegalovirus infection status. In a later analysis, previously published TCR beta repertoires from 500 to 750 donors were re-analyzed and high-resolution HLA genotyping was added so that TCR occurrence patterns could be studied. Rather than drawing on any new phenotypic data, the later analysis identified candidate immune exposures from TCR beta sequences and the way those sequences occurred across donors. To decide whether each TCR beta V gene segment behaved as functional or pseudogenic, an earlier analysis of approximately 600 of the donors relied on high-throughput TCR beta sequencing. Alongside the repertoire data, information on donor age, sex, ethnicity and CMV serostatus was compiled. A later genetic analysis used genome-wide SNP genotypes for about 60% of the roughly 700 donors, treating that subset as a discovery cohort. Every discovery cohort repertoire had been produced on one sequencing platform. HLA typing covered class I and class II loci at four-digit resolution. Typing coverage differed by locus: A, B, C, DRB1 and DQB1 were typed in about 629-640 donors, DQA1 in 500 to 550, DPA1 in around 610, and DPB1 in 450 to 490. Roughly 5 DR-DQ haplotypes were handled as single units for association and clustering, since linkage in the cohort was strong. Among 398 genotyped donors of the cohort, an average of approximately 230,000 unique TCR beta nucleotide sequences were sequenced per donor, around a sixth of them non-productive.

What the work shows at the level of the full study, not this receptor alone: At a false discovery rate of 0.05, a later analysis linked fewer than 20,000 TCR beta sequences to specific HLA alleles. According to a later genetic analysis, donors in an Asian-associated ancestry cluster had fewer N-insertions in productive TCRs than the approximately 690-donor mean. Most CMV-associated TCR beta chains appeared to be HLA-restricted in a later analysis, and the HLA associations seemed to be driven largely by CMV exposure. A group of highly shared sequence variants was considered likely to be a technical artifact of the sequencing pipeline. In both the original and validation cohorts, the classifier was reported to diagnose cytomegalovirus status with high specificity and sensitivity. In a later analysis, TCR association rates were found to vary across HLA loci, with the most associated TCRs seen for DRB1 alleles and the fewest for HLA-C alleles. In a later genetic analysis, a missense DCLRE1C variant was associated with V-gene and J-gene trimming of TCR beta chains, and the association was replicated in an independent cohort. In the study, 150 to 200 TCR beta chains were listed as associated with cytomegalovirus. In vitro tests confirmed that a few of the cytomegalovirus-associated TCR beta chains recognize cytomegalovirus antigens. Immune exposure information for the cohort was limited to CMV serostatus. Because the 87-base-pair reads could not distinguish some IMGT-functional V segments, including TRBV6-2 and TRBV6-3, those segments were excluded. In a later analysis, HLA-associated TCR beta chains were found to be more clonally expanded and to have lower generation probabilities than equally common non-associated chains. In an earlier analysis of more than 500 of the donors, most TCR beta V segments appeared in productive rearrangements about 87% or about 30% of the time, broadly matching IMGT annotations. Assigning TCR associations to individual alleles was difficult when HLA alleles, especially DR and DQ, strongly co-occurred. In a later analysis, several top co-occurrence clusters were reported to appear linked to parvovirus B19, influenza, CMV and Epstein-Barr virus. Sequencing depth was assumed to be roughly uniform across donors in the presence/absence analyses, though that assumption may not hold. Most TCR sequences were observed very rarely across donors, whereas some public TCRs were present in many individuals. Because counts were too low, 15 to 20 rarely observed V segments, including chromosome 9 orphons, were excluded from the earlier analysis of a few hundred of the donors. It was suggested by the authors that the approach could potentially be generalized to other disease states and immunological phenotypes. In this cohort, only TCR beta chains were sequenced, and detectable features were limited by the absence of alpha or paired-chain data. Linkage disequilibrium might explain the correlated functional status among segregating V segments, but an unknown experimental factor could not be ruled out. Because HLA typing was missing for some donors at each locus, association tests included only the typed subset. A further reported finding was that TCR beta sequences accurately predicted the HLA-A and HLA-B alleles for most subjects in the first cohort.

The V and J ends are trimmed by 4 bases and 5 bases, leaving 9 bases between them. CDR1 SGDLS and CDR2 YYNGEE are derived from the germline V gene. Taken from cysteine to phenylalanine, the CDR3 has 12 residues. Here the CDR3 DNA is all that survives: 36 bases in frame from base 1. The cohort comprised under 700 healthy bone marrow donors. At the time of sampling, every cohort member was nominally healthy, though immune exposures that went unrecorded were likely present. The donor was CMV seronegative and was included in the group of about 350 seronegative cohort members. Each donor provided a peripheral blood sample, and peripheral blood mononuclear cells were used for TCR beta sequencing. The Qiagen DNeasy Blood Extraction Kit was used to extract genomic DNA from the blood cell samples. Preparation of the library involved the immunoSEQ multiplex PCR assay. A mixture of 60 forward primers for TCR Vbeta segments and 13 reverse primers for TCR Jbeta segments was used in the multiplex PCR. The CDR3 region of rearranged TCR beta genes was amplified from genomic DNA by a multiplex PCR assay. On the Illumina HiSeq System, the amplified TCR beta libraries were sequenced as 87-base-pair reads. On the study's bioinformatics: A later analysis counted about 82 million unique TCR beta chains across the 690 or so repertoires, and roughly 11 million of these chains were shared by at least two donors. A nearest-neighbor algorithm error-corrected the raw reads and collapsed the reads into unique sequences, merging closely related sequences to remove PCR and sequencing errors. To assign V, D and J gene segments, CDR3 sequences were aligned to IMGT reference sequences. For a sequence to be retained, a match of at least six nucleotides was required to both a V gene segment and a J gene segment. Rearrangements were classified as productive when the CDR3 lacked stop codons and remained in frame with V and J, and all other rearrangements were classified as non-productive. CDR3 was defined according to IMGT convention as the region running from the second conserved V-encoded cysteine to the conserved J-encoded phenylalanine. The earlier analysis of about 590 of the donors excluded sequences that lacked an unambiguous match to a single V gene segment. In an earlier analysis of several hundred of the donors, a V segment was called functional when productive rearrangements were above 56.7%, and segregating when the standard deviation between donors exceeded 5%. A statistical classification framework was built for diagnosing cytomegalovirus status from the catalog of TCR beta chain sequences. A later analysis assigned V and J genes by comparing TCR nucleotide sequences with IMGT/GENE-DB human TR gene sequences. The TCRdist pipeline was used in a later analysis to assign CDR3 sequences and most-parsimonious VDJ recombination scenarios. A later analysis defined each TCR beta chain by its CDR3 amino acid sequence plus V-gene family, and excluded reads lacking a unique V-gene family. In a later analysis, 500 to 650 highly shared, low-generation-probability nucleotide sequences were removed to address suspected cross-contamination and a sequencing artifact. In a later analysis, a clonal expansion index for each public chain was calculated from normalized within-repertoire ranks of inferred template counts. A later analysis computed generation probabilities with a VDJ recombination model fitted to out-of-frame rearrangements, and checked the results against IGoR. Hypergeometric tests were used in a later analysis to score TCR-TCR, TCR-HLA and TCR-CMV co-occurrence, with a repertoire-size bias correction applied to the TCR pairs. False discovery rates were estimated in a later analysis by permuting HLA or CMV assignments 20 times. In a later analysis, co-occurring TCRs were grouped using DBSCAN, with TCRdist sequence similarity added in when clustering inside HLA-allele-positive subsets. Repertoires with fewer than 30,000 or more than 120,000 public chains, plus five repertoires with anomalous nucleotide sharing, were excluded from co-occurrence clustering. Not all clones reach the TCRdb copy of this immuneACCESS table, which keeps in-frame sequences only. Checked studies attribute under half of the gap to unresolved V genes and leave the rest unexplained. D and trimming were read from the DNA, whereas the V and J calls and clone size are those reported in that table. A total of about 65,000 clones appear in this sample, roughly 78% of them only once. Roughly 4.7% of the sample belongs to the ten largest clones.

Source material: PBMCs. This receptor was obtained from a woman in her 30s in good health and CMV-seronegative. The chain joins TRBV9 to TRBJ2-5; the D gene assignment is ambiguous. The DNA sequence is given as TGTGCCAGCAGCCCCCCGCGGGAGACCCAGTACTTC. Its amino acids are CASSPPRETQYF.